The next 13 T cell receptor beta chains were all read from a single sample in a study of beta chain features in type 1 diabetes. Regarding the study as a whole: Significant though moderate, a shortening of TCRB CDR3s appeared in all four CD4+ subsets of Type 1 diabetes patients.

Expressed TCRB transcripts got sequenced, as all isolated RNA was reverse transcribed. Profiled with immunoSEQ multiplex PCR; TCRdb holds only in-frame clones, not every one. The sample lists hundreds of thousands of clones; over 13% were seen once. Which antigens these TCRs recognize remains unknown. Sequenced: naive CD4+ T cells from blood. These receptors originate from a man younger than 30 with type 1 diabetes.

This chain links TRBV9 with TRBJ2-6, with 7 bases aligning to TRBD1. The CDR3 is 17 amino acids. Losses at the gene ends were 0 bases for V and 0 bases for J; bases not matched to a gene: 3. Germline-derived CDR1 and CDR2 are SGDLS and YYNGEE. The CDR3 region is CASSVAQGVSGANVLTF. The CDR3 bases are TGTGCCAGCAGCGTAGCGCAGGGGGTCTCTGGGGCCAACGTCCTGACTTTC. Together with reference TRBV9 and TRBJ2-6, the CDR3 gives the full variable domain: DSGVTQTPKHLITATGQRVTLRCSPRSGDLSVYWYQQSLDQGLQFLIQYYNGEERAKGNILERFSAQQFPDLHSELNLSSLELGDSALYFCASSVAQGVSGANVLTFGAGSRLTVL.

This clone was seen more than once but under ten times. The gene calls are TRBV5-8 and TRBJ2-1, with TRBD2 identical over 11 bases. The CDR3 runs to 15 residues. Germline V gene lookup returns CDR1 SGHTS and CDR2 YDEGEE. V was clipped by 1 base and J by 9 bases; unmatched bases: 6. The CDR3 spells CASSLPGLAGIEQFF. The CDR3 DNA is TGTGCCAGCAGCTTGCCTGGACTAGCGGGTATTGAGCAGTTCTTC.

In its sample, this clone was seen a few times. The chain employs TRBV5-1 and TRBJ2-7; TRBD1 agrees at 7 bases. CDR1 and CDR2 (germline): SGHRS, YFSETQ. This CDR3 region has 13 residues. V gave up 4 bases and J gave up 7 bases; unmatched junction bases: 8. The CDR3 DNA follows: TGCGCCAGCAGCGCAGGGACAGCCACAGAGCAGTACTTC. It specifies CASSAGTATEQYF.

The chain links TRBV9 to TRBJ2-1, with 12 bases lining up with TRBD2. There are 16 residues in the CDR3. Germline CDR1 is SGDLS and CDR2 is YYNGEE. Germline trimming cut 4 bases from V and 8 bases from J; bases unmatched to any gene: 10. CDR3 region: CASSPRGLAGGHEQFF. The DNA of the CDR3 is TGTGCCAGCAGCCCCCGAGGGCTAGCGGGGGGGCATGAGCAGTTCTTC.

This chain uses TRBV5-6 with TRBJ2-7; 9 bases agree with TRBD2. The germline gives CDR1 SGHDT, CDR2 YYEEEE. Trimming removed 0 bases from V and 0 bases from J; junction bases left unmatched: 10. The CDR3 is 18 amino acids. The CDR3 region has the DNA TGTGCCAGCAGCTTGGGGCTAGCGGGGATGCCGTACTCCTACGAGCAGTACTTC. Its translation: CASSLGLAGMPYSYEQYF.

V usage is TRBV4-3 and J usage is TRBJ1-6, with D perhaps matching TRBD1 (6 bases). The CDR3 covers 15 residues. V was shortened by 1 base and J by 14 bases, with 18 bases between the two germline ends. Germline values: CDR1 LGHNA, CDR2 YSLEER. DNA of the CDR3: TGCGCCAGCAGCCAAGGGGGGGCAGGGAGCCAGTCCCTCCACTTT. This sequence encodes CASSQGGAGSQSLHF.

The chain joins TRBV18 to TRBJ2-7, with TRBD2 as a possible D gene (6 bases). CDR1 and CDR2 (germline): KGHSH, LQKENI. V was shortened by 0 bases and J by 6 bases, with 9 bases between the two germline ends. This CDR3 region has 13 residues. In nucleotides, the CDR3 is TGTGCCAGCTCACCACCCGGGGGTGGCGAGCAGTACTTC. Amino acid sequence: CASSPPGGGEQYF.

This clone appeared a few times. This chain uses TRBV6-5 with TRBJ2-1; TRBD1 matches 8 bases. In germline, CDR1 is MNHEY, CDR2 SVGAGI. J lost 10 bases, V lost 8 bases, and 16 bases had no gene match. The CDR3 runs to 15 residues. The CDR3 DNA follows: TGTGCCAGCCGCCGCACCACCGGACAGGGTGGGGAGCAGTTCTTC. It is translated as CASRRTTGQGGEQFF.

Only a few counts were recorded for this clone. The chain employs TRBV6-1 and TRBJ2-5, with a possible D match to TRBD2 (5 bases). The germline gives CDR1 MNHNS, CDR2 SASEGT. The CDR3 spans 19 residues. Trimming cost V 0 bases and J 5 bases, with 25 bases left between them. The CDR3 sequence: CASSEAKAFTSAGPETQYF. CDR3 DNA: TGTGCCAGCAGTGAAGCGAAGGCGTTCACTAGTGCAGGCCCGGAGACCCAGTACTTC.

V gene TRBV6-5 combines with J gene TRBJ2-2, with D possibly TRBD2 on 6 matching bases. The CDR3 totals 15 residues. Germline CDR1 is MNHEY and CDR2 is SVGAGI. Trimming removed 2 bases at V and 6 bases at J, with 13 bases between. This chain's CDR3 is CASSYIGGSAGELFF. DNA of the CDR3: TGTGCCAGCAGTTACATCGGGGGATCCGCCGGGGAGCTGTTTTTT.

V gene TRBV5-1 combines with J gene TRBJ2-1, with D tentatively TRBD1 (6 bases). Germline values: CDR1 SGHRS, CDR2 YFSETQ. V lost 4 bases, J lost 3 bases, and 11 bases lay in between. This CDR3 comprises 14 residues. CDR3 sequence reads: CASSERGNYNEQFF. The CDR3 DNA reads TGCGCCAGCAGCGAGAGGGGGAACTACAATGAGCAGTTCTTC.

V is TRBV7-9 and J is TRBJ2-1; D remains ambiguous. Deletions cut 1 base from V and 7 bases from J, with 17 bases between. CDR3 length: 16 residues. Germline V gives CDR1 SEHNR, CDR2 FQNEAQ (reference sequence). The chain's CDR3 is CASSLDTATVMNEQFF. The CDR3 coding sequence is TGTGCCAGCAGCTTAGACACAGCAACCGTTATGAATGAGCAGTTCTTC.

This clone was detected only a few times. V is TRBV11-3 and J is TRBJ2-1, with TRBD1 matching over 10 bases. The CDR3 is 15 residues long. Germline V gene lookup returns CDR1 SGHNT and CDR2 YENEEA. V was clipped by 5 bases and J by 5 bases; unmatched bases: 6. CDR3 residues: CASSLSGQGNNEQFF. CDR3 bases: TGTGCCAGCAGCCTCTCGGGACAGGGGAACAATGAGCAGTTCTTC.